These T cell receptor beta chains were read from a single sample in a study of identifying expanded T cells in peripheral blood. This table comes from immunoSEQ multiplex PCR, and its TCRdb copy is limited to in-frame clones, with some not included. The table includes roughly 130,000 clones, 86% detected once. The sequenced sample consisted of blood. These receptors came from a person between 18 and 69 years old in good health. Both conserved end residues are part of each CDR3. D genes are given only for firm matches. Clone size is given for some rows only: seen once, a few or many times, or a class if the clone is expanded.

-	TRBV7-2	TRBJ2-5	-	TGTGCCAGCAGCTTAGCGGGATTCGGAGGAGAGACCCAGTACTTC	CASSLAGFGGETQYF
-	TRBV18	TRBJ2-3	TRBD1	TGTGCCAGCTCACCCCGGACAGGGCGGACAGATACGCAGTATTTT	CASSPRTGRTDTQYF
-	TRBV6-1	TRBJ2-2	-	TGTGCCAGCAGTGCCCATGAAACCGGGGAGCTGTTTTTT	CASSAHETGELFF
-	TRBV7-2	TRBJ2-1	TRBD1	TGTGCCAGCAGCTTAAGCTCGACAGGGGCCTACAATGAGCAGTTCTTC	CASSLSSTGAYNEQFF
-	TRBV7-2	TRBJ1-4	-	TGTGCCAGCAGCCAACAGCCAACTAATGAAAAACTGTTTTTT	CASSQQPTNEKLFF
-	TRBV6-4	TRBJ2-7	-	TGTGCCAGCAAGGCCAGCCCTGCCTCCTACGAGCAGTACTTC	CASKASPASYEQYF
once	TRBV27	TRBJ2-2	-	TGTGCCAGCAGTTTATGGCTGGGGGGGGCGGGTCCCGGGGAGCTGTTTTTT	CASSLWLGGAGPGELFF
-	TRBV27	TRBJ1-4	-	TGTGCCAGCCCCCAAAGAAGGGTTTTGGAAAAACTGTTTTTT	CASPQRRVLEKLFF
once	TRBV7-7	TRBJ2-7	-	TGTGCCAGCAGCGCAACAGGGGGGGTCGACGAGCAGTACTTC	CASSATGGVDEQYF
-	TRBV28	TRBJ2-7	-	TGTGCCAGCAGTTCAGCGGGACAGGTGAGCTACGAGCAGTACTTC	CASSSAGQVSYEQYF
-	TRBV30	TRBJ2-7	-	TGTGCCTGGAGAATATCAGGGATCAACGAGCAGTACTTC	CAWRISGINEQYF
-	TRBV7-2	TRBJ2-1	TRBD2	TGTGCCAGCAGCTTAGCTCCAGCGGGGGGGCGGGATGAGCAGTTCTTC	CASSLAPAGGRDEQFF
-	TRBV10-2	TRBJ2-7	TRBD2	TGCGCCAGCAGTGATGCGGGGGGCTCCTACGAGCAGTACTTC	CASSDAGGSYEQYF
-	TRBV6-1	TRBJ1-2	-	TGTGCCAGCAGTATTGGCACTGCGCATGGCTACACCTTC	CASSIGTAHGYTF
-	TRBV28	TRBJ1-2	TRBD1	TGTGCCAGCAGTAACGACAGGGCCCTCAACTATGGCTACACCTTC	CASSNDRALNYGYTF
-	TRBV7-9	TRBJ2-1	-	TGTGCCAGCAGACACAGGGAGGTCTTGTTCTTC	CASRHREVLFF
-	TRBV6-5	TRBJ1-2	TRBD1	TGTGCCAGCAGCCCAGGACAGGGAGCTAACTATGGCTACACCTTC	CASSPGQGANYGYTF
-	TRBV20-1	TRBJ2-1	-	TGCAGTGCCTGGCTACTAGAGCCGTTCTTC	CSAWLLEPFF
-	TRBV7-3	TRBJ2-7	TRBD1	TGTGCCAGCAGCCTGACAGGGGTTAGCTCCTACGAGCAGTACTTC	CASSLTGVSSYEQYF
-	TRBV29-1	TRBJ2-6	-	TGCAGCGTTGAAGGGGGATCTGGGGCCAACGTCCTGACTTTC	CSVEGGSGANVLTF
-	TRBV6-1	TRBJ1-4	TRBD1	TGTGCCAGCAGTGAACCCGGGACAGGGACCGAAAAACTGTTTTTT	CASSEPGTGTEKLFF
-	TRBV19	TRBJ2-5	-	TGTGCCAGTGGTGCCGCAGGGGGGAAAGAGACCCAGTACTTC	CASGAAGGKETQYF
once	TRBV14	TRBJ1-1	-	TGTGCCAGCAGCCTCCAGGGGAACACTGAAGCTTTCTTT	CASSLQGNTEAFF
-	TRBV14	TRBJ1-1	-	TGTGCCAGCAGCCAAGATGGGAACACTGAAGCTTTCTTT	CASSQDGNTEAFF
-	TRBV14	TRBJ2-3	TRBD2	TGTGCCAGCAGCCGAATAACTAGCGGGAGCGGTCAAGATACGCAGTATTTT	CASSRITSGSGQDTQYF
-	TRBV7-3	TRBJ2-3	-	TGTGCCAGCAGCCTAGTCCTCGCAGGCACAGATACGCAGTATTTT	CASSLVLAGTDTQYF
-	TRBV28	TRBJ2-7	TRBD2	TGTGCCAGCAGTTTATCGAGTAGCGGGACCGACTACGAGCAGTACTTC	CASSLSSSGTDYEQYF
-	TRBV14	TRBJ2-5	-	TGTGCCAGCAGCCAAGTAGCATGGTCACGAGAGACCCAGTACTTC	CASSQVAWSRETQYF
once	TRBV19	TRBJ2-7	TRBD2	TGTGCCAGAGGGGTTAGCGGGGCCTCCTCCTACGAGCAGTACTTC	CARGVSGASSYEQYF
-	TRBV4-1	TRBJ2-5	TRBD2	TGCGCCAGCAGCCATAGGACTAGCGAAGGCGTGACCCAGTACTTC	CASSHRTSEGVTQYF
-	TRBV10-3	TRBJ1-5	-	TGTGCCATCAGTGATATGGTGGGCGGCAATCAGCCCCAGCATTTT	CAISDMVGGNQPQHF
-	TRBV28	TRBJ2-7	TRBD2	TGTGCCACCACACCGGGAGGGGGCTACGAGCAGTACTTC	CATTPGGGYEQYF
-	TRBV19	TRBJ2-5	TRBD2	TGTGCCAGTAGTATAGCGAGCGGGGGCTTAGAGACCCAGTACTTC	CASSIASGGLETQYF
-	TRBV9	TRBJ2-3	-	TGTGCCAGCAGCGTAGGGCGGGACACCTTATTCACAGATACGCAGTATTTT	CASSVGRDTLFTDTQYF
-	TRBV18	TRBJ2-7	TRBD2	TGTGCCAGCTCAACCGGGACTAGCGGGAGGGTGTCCTACGAGCAGTACTTC	CASSTGTSGRVSYEQYF
-	TRBV5-6	TRBJ1-3	-	TGTGCCAGCAGCCCGACGGCACTTCTCTCTGGAAACACCATATATTTT	CASSPTALLSGNTIYF
-	TRBV4-1	TRBJ2-5	TRBD2	TGCGCCAGCAGCCAAGCCCACGGGGGAGGGGAGACCCAGTACTTC	CASSQAHGGGETQYF
-	TRBV5-6	TRBJ2-1	-	TGTGCCAGCAGCCTTTACAATGAGCAGTTCTTC	CASSLYNEQFF
once	TRBV7-9	TRBJ2-7	-	TGTGCCAGCAGCTTAGCGGGATCGACCACCGGCTCCTACGAGCAGTACTTC	CASSLAGSTTGSYEQYF
few	TRBV6-1	TRBJ1-2	-	TGTGCCACCAGGGACACCCTGGGCTATGGCTACACCTTC	CATRDTLGYGYTF
-	TRBV5-1	TRBJ2-1	TRBD2	TGCGCCAGCAGCGACGGGACTAGTCATGAGCAGTTCTTC	CASSDGTSHEQFF
-	TRBV5-5	TRBJ2-7	-	TGTGCCAGCAGCCTGGACTACCCCTACGAGCAGTACTTC	CASSLDYPYEQYF
-	TRBV6-5	TRBJ1-1	TRBD1	TGTGCCAGCAGTTACGCCGGGACAGTAAACACTGAAGCTTTCTTT	CASSYAGTVNTEAFF
-	TRBV4-1	TRBJ1-2	-	TGCGCCAGCAGCCAAGATCAGGGTAATGGCTACACCTTC	CASSQDQGNGYTF
-	TRBV30	TRBJ1-1	-	TGTGCCTGGACAGGGGAGGACACTGAAGCTTTCTTT	CAWTGEDTEAFF